These 17 T cell receptor beta chains share one sample of origin, sequenced in a study of CD8 T cells in ankylosing spondylitis. TCRdb called the 5' RACE reads again in MiXCR, with one record for every CDR3 protein. The sample lists 130,000 or so distinct CDR3 sequences, approximately 10% occurring once. Source material: blood, either unsorted or a sorted T cell fraction (not recorded which). All receptors come from a female donor with ankylosing spondylitis or in good health (not recorded which).

This clonotype was seen at least ten times. V usage is TRBV20-1 and J usage is TRBJ2-3; weak D call: TRBD1 (5 bases). Trimming removed 0 bases from V and 4 bases from J, with 11 bases in between. This CDR3 contains 14 residues. The V gene's germline CDR1 is DFQATT and CDR2 SNEGSKA (reference sequence). In DNA, the CDR3 is TGCAGTGCTAGAGATGGAACAGGTCCAGATACGCAGTATTTT. This codes for CSARDGTGPDTQYF.

Comments on this clonotype: At one boundary the junction diverges from the germline segment, which might be a read error. The chain couples TRBV5-1 to TRBJ1-3; D ambiguous. The CDR3 totals 15 residues. From germline, CDR1 is SGHRS and CDR2 YFSETQ. This CDR3 reads CASSTDGSSGNTLYF. As DNA, the CDR3 is TGCGCCAGCAGCACCGACGGGAGCTCCGGAAACACCTTATATTTT.

This clonotype was counted at least ten times. The chain carries TRBV5-1 and TRBJ2-2; tentative D call: TRBD2 (5 bases). V lost 4 bases and J lost 3, with 13 bases in between. The CDR3 is made up of 15 amino acids. Germline loops: CDR1 SGHRS, CDR2 YFSETQ. CDR3 protein: CASSRLEDHTGELFF. CDR3 in DNA: TGCGCCAGCAGCCGGTTGGAGGATCACACCGGGGAGCTGTTTTTT.

There are a few counts of this clonotype. The chain links TRBV20-1 to TRBJ2-5; the D is unclear. Germline CDR1 and CDR2: DFQATT and SNEGSKA (reference sequence). V gave up 2 bases and J gave up 5 bases, with 9 bases separating them. The CDR3 spans 12 residues. In DNA, the CDR3 is TGCAGTGCTAGACCGGGTGCGGAGACCCAGTACTTC. Translating gives CSARPGAETQYF.

This clonotype was seen many times. The rearrangement joins TRBV5-1 to TRBJ2-1; D unresolved. Per the germline V gene, CDR1 is SGHRS and CDR2 is YFSETQ. The CDR3 sequence is 13 residues long. The germline V and J ends were trimmed by 5 bases and 0 bases, with 6 bases remaining between them. CDR3 sequence reads: CASRDFSYNEQFF. CDR3 bases: TGCGCCAGCAGGGATTTCTCCTACAATGAGCAGTTCTTC. Full variable domain (rest looked up from reference TRBV5-1 and TRBJ2-1): KAGVTQTPRYLIKTRGQQVTLSCSPISGHRSVSWYQQTPGQGLQFLFEYFSETQRNKGNFPGRFSGRQFSNSRSEMNVSTLELGDSALYLCASRDFSYNEQFFGPGTRLTVL.

This clonotype was recorded at least ten times. This sequence joins TRBV3-1 and TRBJ2-1; 7 nucleotides agree with TRBD2. Germline values: CDR1 LGHDT, CDR2 YNNKEL (reference sequence). The CDR3 has 14 amino acids. Trimming at V came to 5 bases and at J to 2 bases, leaving 3 bases not matched to a gene. The CDR3 here is CASSATSPYNEQFF. In DNA form, the CDR3 reads TGTGCCAGCAGCGCGACTAGCCCCTACAATGAGCAGTTCTTC.

This clonotype was seen at least ten times. J is TRBJ2-7 and V is TRBV3-1, with unresolved D. The germline V gene encodes CDR1 LGHDT and CDR2 YNNKEL (reference sequence). The CDR3 covers 14 residues. V was cut by 1 base and J by 3 bases, with 10 bases left in between. CDR3 DNA: TGTGCCAGCAGCCAAGGAAGGCAGTACTACGAGCAGTACTTC. It yields the protein CASSQGRQYYEQYF.

The chain is built from TRBV7-7 and TRBJ1-5; D not resolved. This CDR3 is 14 amino acids long. Germline V CDR1 and CDR2: SSHAT, FNYEAQ (reference sequence). The V end lost 4 bases, the J end lost 0 bases, and 7 bases lay between the germline ends. DNA of the CDR3: TGTGCCAGCAGCTCCTTCGGTAGCAATCAGCCCCAGCATTTT. Translation gives CASSSFGSNQPQHF.

This clonotype was counted ten times or more. This chain links TRBV6-5 with TRBJ2-7, with TRBD2 matching over 11 bases. The CDR3 spans 17 residues. With 2 bases clipped from V and 3 bases from J, the junction kept 9 bases outside the gene matches. The germline V gene has CDR1 MNHEY and CDR2 SVGAGI. In DNA form, the CDR3 reads TGTGCCAGCAGTTACCAGGCTAGCGGGGGGCCACTCTACGAGCAGTACTTC. Its translation: CASSYQASGGPLYEQYF.

Ten or more counts support this clonotype. The gene calls are TRBV27 and TRBJ2-1; TRBD1 agrees at 8 bases. The germline V gene has CDR1 MNHEY and CDR2 SMNVEV (reference sequence). This CDR3 has 11 amino acids. Trimming cost V 4 bases and J 10 bases; bases outside gene matches: 0. The CDR3 is CASSSGGEQFF. The CDR3 nucleotides read TGTGCCAGCAGTTCAGGGGGCGAGCAGTTCTTC.

This clonotype has at least ten counts. The chain combines TRBV12-3 or TRBV12-4 with TRBJ1-1; D is ambiguous. Trimming removed 7 bases at V and 6 bases at J, with 15 bases between. The CDR3 sequence is 13 residues long. CDR3 bases: TGTGCCAGCAACCCCTTTAAGGGTGCTGAAGCTTTCTTT. This gives the protein CASNPFKGAEAFF.

There are many counts of this clonotype. The rearrangement links TRBV20-1 to TRBJ1-5, with 7 bases identical to TRBD1. Germline trimming cut 1 base from V and 6 bases from J; bases unmatched to any gene: 6. Germline loops: CDR1 DFQATT, CDR2 SNEGSKA (reference sequence). The CDR3 extends over 14 amino acids. This chain's CDR3 is CSARVTGEGQPQHF. The CDR3 DNA follows: TGCAGTGCTAGAGTCACAGGGGAAGGTCAGCCCCAGCATTTT.

The chain employs TRBV23-1 and TRBJ2-5; D not resolved. TRBV23-1 is treated as an ORF (open reading frame) with a function not yet certain. This CDR3 region has 16 residues. V was shortened by 2 bases and J by 3 bases, with 16 bases between the two germline ends. CDR3 in DNA: TGCGCCAGCAGTCAAATGGTTGTTGGCCCGAAAGAGACCCAGTACTTC. Its protein is CASSQMVVGPKETQYF.

In this sample, this clonotype turned up many times. V is TRBV5-4 and J is TRBJ2-2; tentative D call: TRBD2 (6 bases). Trimming took off 4 bases at V and 3 bases at J, with 19 bases between the two ends. The CDR3 totals 17 residues. Germline V gene data show CDR1 as SGHNT and CDR2 as YYREEE (reference sequence). The CDR3 DNA sequence: TGTGCCAGCAGCCGGAGGTCCGGGGGTGAAGACACCGGGGAGCTGTTTTTT. This codes for CASSRRSGGEDTGELFF. The variable domain in full, completed from reference TRBV5-4 and TRBJ2-2, reads ETGVTQSPTHLIKTRGQQVTLRCSSQSGHNTVSWYQQALGQGPQFIFQYYREEENGRGNFPPRFSGLQFPNYSSELNVNALELDDSALYLCASSRRSGGEDTGELFFGEGSRLTVL.

At least ten counts were recorded for this clonotype. The V gene is TRBV7-2, the J gene TRBJ2-3; a possible D gene is TRBD1 (6 bases). The V end lost 4 bases, the J end lost 2 bases, and 10 bases lay between the germline ends. Germline V gives CDR1 SGHTA, CDR2 FQGNSA. CDR3 length: 14 amino acids. The CDR3 is CASSWDINTDTQYF. Here the CDR3 DNA reads TGTGCCAGCAGCTGGGACATAAACACAGATACGCAGTATTTT.

This clonotype has a count of ten or more. The CDR3 sequence is CASSLGHTQETQYF. In DNA form, the CDR3 reads TGTGCCAGCAGTTTGGGGCACACTCAAGAGACCCAGTACTTC. This rearrangement joins TRBV12-3 or TRBV12-4 to TRBJ2-5; tentatively, D is TRBD1 (5 bases). This CDR3 spans 14 amino acids. The V end was cut by 3 bases, the J end by 2 bases, with 10 bases between.

This clonotype was counted at least ten times. This chain uses TRBV20-1 with TRBJ1-6; TRBD1 agrees at 12 bases. The CDR3 has 18 amino acids. Germline V gives CDR1 DFQATT, CDR2 SNEGSKA (reference sequence). The V segment lost 0 bases and the J segment 10 bases; nucleotides outside the gene matches: 13. DNA for the CDR3: TGCAGTGCTAGAGAAGGGACAGGGGGCGGTCCGGGTAACTCACCCCTCCACTTT. It encodes CSAREGTGGGPGNSPLHF.